This T cell receptor (beta chain) was documented in a study of T-cell reconstitution after alpha-beta-depleted transplantation in children. Whole-study findings and limits: Recipient T cells and thymic progenitors that survived gave rise to the high TCRbeta diversity observed at day 60 in some patients. There were reportedly several hundred expanded graft clones from which alpha-beta T cells came about two months after transplant. T-cell counts and diversity at one year following transplant were attributed mainly to newly produced T cells.

Library preparation (for TCRbeta) was performed with unique molecular identifiers. TCRdb reprocessed the PCR reads via MiXCR and lists one record per CDR3 protein. This table has hundreds of thousands of distinct CDR3 sequences, under 15% appearing once. About this clonotype: The antigen remains undetermined.

The CDR3 is made up of 12 amino acids. V was cut by 4 bases and J by 9 bases, with 11 bases left in between. Germline V gene sequence: CDR1 SGHRS, CDR2 YFSETQ. The clonotype was recovered from a girl aged 2-10 years with congenital amegakaryocytic thrombocytopenia, due to receive a stem cell transplant. This chain connects TRBV5-1 to TRBJ1-5; D gene ambiguous. The specimen was PBMCs, collected before TCRalphabeta/CD19-depleted stem cell transplant. CDR3 DNA sequence: TGCGCCAGCAGCCCCAGTGTGGGGCCCCAGCATTTT. It is translated as CASSPSVGPQHF.